This T cell receptor (beta chain) derives from a study of CD8+ T cells in alopecia areata. Study-level background: Treatment with tofacitinib (6 to 18 months) was followed by 6 months off drug. Study observations and caveats: Many expanded lesional clones remained in scalp and blood on tofacitinib. Among the top 100, expanded CD8+ clones were significantly decreased by tofacitinib, as was scalp clonality.

With respect to this clone: What it recognizes is unknown.

Deletions cut 0 bases from V and 0 bases from J, with 8 bases between. This CDR3 region has 15 residues. Germline CDR1 KGHSH, CDR2 LQKENI. Treatment indicated: oral pan-JAK inhibitor, 5-10 mg twice daily. The authors extracted RNA and reverse transcribed it into cDNA as the sequencing template. Method: immunoSEQ multiplex PCR; TCRdb's copy keeps in-frame clones and lacks some. The table lists under 200,000 clones, less than 70% of them singletons. This TCR derives from a human donor with alopecia areata. The V call is TRBV18, the J call TRBJ1-1; D unresolved. The material was CD4+ T cells sorted from blood, obtained at week 24, from a patient treated with tofacitinib. The CDR3 protein is CASSPPSGMNTEAFF. CDR3 nucleotides: TGTGCCAGCTCACCACCGTCAGGCATGAACACTGAAGCTTTCTTT.